These 4 T cell receptor beta chains share one sample of origin, sequenced in a study of blood T cell repertoires in COVID-19. Some clones are missing from TCRdb's copy, which holds only in-frame ones; the method was immunoSEQ multiplex PCR. The repertoire consists of under 300,000 clones, with about 88% occurring once and the leading ten covering approximately 7.2%. Input material: peripheral blood. All receptors come from a woman aged 65 to 85 with active or convalescent COVID-19.

The chain employs TRBV6-5 and TRBJ1-1, with 10 bases lining up with TRBD1. CDR1 is MNHEY and CDR2 is SVGAGI in the germline V gene. The CDR3 is 15 amino acids. Unmatched junction bases numbered 2, after V lost 2 bases and J lost 2 bases. CDR3 residues: CASSYPTGGNTEAFF. CDR3 nucleotides: TGTGCCAGCAGTTACCCGACAGGGGGCAACACTGAAGCTTTCTTT.

The V gene is TRBV6-2 or TRBV6-3, the J gene TRBJ2-3; 7 bases match TRBD2. Trimming removed 2 bases from V and 9 bases from J; junction bases left unmatched: 11. CDR1 is MNHEY and CDR2 is SVGEGT in the germline V gene. This CDR3 has 15 amino acids. The CDR3 reads CASSYGGGSLRTQYF. The CDR3 bases are TGTGCCAGCAGTTACGGGGGGGGTTCCTTACGGACGCAGTATTTT.

This clone was observed once. The CDR3 bases are TGTGCCACCAGCAGAGTAGGACAGGGTCGAGCTTTCTTT. Translation gives CATSRVGQGRAFF. The chain links TRBV15 to TRBJ1-1; 8 bases fit TRBD1. The CDR3 contains 13 residues. Per the germline V gene, CDR1 is LNHNV and CDR2 is YYDKDF (reference sequence). V shed 1 base, J shed 10 bases, and the junction held 5 bases outside the gene matches.

This clone was detected only a few times. The chain has TRBV11-2 and TRBJ1-1, with D uncertain. This CDR3 has 12 residues. Germline assignment: CDR1 SGHAT and CDR2 FQNNGV. Deletions cut 3 bases from V and 7 bases from J, with 9 bases between. The DNA of the CDR3 is TGTGCCAGCAGCTTCCGAGGTTTTGAAGCTTTCTTT. Its protein is CASSFRGFEAFF.